This TCR beta chain was identified during a study of shared T cell receptors in the human thymus. Measured with immunoSEQ multiplex PCR; TCRdb has only the in-frame clones, and not every one. The top ten clones hold roughly 0.013% of a sample with approximately 580,000 clones, roughly 74% of them seen once. V lost 6 bases and J lost 4; bases outside the gene matches: 4. The germline gives CDR1 LNHDA, CDR2 SQIVND (reference sequence). This CDR3 has 15 residues. This sample was shared with a second study, whose subject was human thymus T cells.

Input material: thymocytes. This sequence joins TRBV19 and TRBJ2-3, with 13 nucleotides matching TRBD2. The TCR sequence derives from a boy under three years old with a congenital heart defect. As DNA, the CDR3 is TGTGCCAGTAGGATGGGACTAGCGGGATCAGATACGCAGTATTTT. Its translation is CASRMGLAGSDTQYF.